This is a list of T cell receptor beta chains from one sample in a study of beta chain features in type 1 diabetes. Produced via immunoSEQ multiplex PCR; TCRdb's table is partial and in-frame only. The sample has about 620,000 clones, about 14% seen once. What was sequenced was naive CD4+ T cells from blood. Every receptor here comes from a man younger than 30 in good health. CDR3s include the opening cysteine and the closing phenylalanine or tryptophan. The D gene is left open where the match is weak. A clone size is listed for some rows: how often the clone was seen (once, few, many), or a class if it is expanded.

j_call	clone_size	d_call	v_call	cdr3_nt	cdr3_aa
TRBJ1-5	-	TRBD1	TRBV18	TGTGCCAGCTCACCACCGACAGGGGTCAATCAGCCCCAGCATTTT	CASSPPTGVNQPQHF
TRBJ2-7	few	-	TRBV18	TGTGCCAGCTCACCCCTGGTGGGGGGGCTCGGCGAGCAGTACTTC	CASSPLVGGLGEQYF
TRBJ2-7	few	-	TRBV6-1	TGTGCCAGCATCCCCTCTCCGTGGGGCCGGGGCGAGCAGTACTTC	CASIPSPWGRGEQYF
TRBJ1-5	few	-	TRBV30	TGTGCCTGGATCATCCAATCCCCCCCTCTTATAGGGGCCGGCAATCAGCCCCAGCATTTT	CAWIIQSPPLIGAGNQPQHF
TRBJ1-1	once	-	TRBV7-2	TGTGCCAGCAGCTTTAAGGCAGGCGAAGCTTTCTTT	CASSFKAGEAFF
TRBJ1-1	few	-	TRBV18	TGTGCCAGCTCACAGGGACTACCGACTGAAGCTTTCTTT	CASSQGLPTEAFF
TRBJ2-3	few	-	TRBV18	TGTGCCAGCTCACCATTAGGGACACAGCCAGATACGCAGTATTTT	CASSPLGTQPDTQYF
TRBJ2-3	-	TRBD2	TRBV28	TGTGCCAGCCTTGCCACTATAGCGGGAGGGCGGCATACGCAGTATTTT	CASLATIAGGRHTQYF
TRBJ2-7	few	TRBD2	TRBV18	TGTGCCAGCTCACCCCGGACTAGCGGGGACGAGCAGTACTTC	CASSPRTSGDEQYF
TRBJ1-2	few	-	TRBV15	TGTGCCACCAGCAGAGATTTGCAATCTAACTATGGCTACACCTTC	CATSRDLQSNYGYTF
TRBJ1-1	-	-	TRBV7-3	TGTGCCAGCAGCTTAGCCATGAACACTGAAGCTTTCTTT	CASSLAMNTEAFF